Listed below are T cell receptor beta chains from one sample, sequenced in a study of T cell repertoires in cytomegalovirus infection. TCRdb itself ran the reads through MiXCR, one entry per CDR3 protein. The sample holds about 900,000 distinct CDR3 sequences, 30% to 40% seen once. No antigen is known for these receptors. The material sequenced was cultured CD8+ T cells from PBMCs, taken from culture after CMV antigen stimulation. Every receptor here comes from a human donor in good health (CMV status not recorded). Some clones in this sample may be carry-over from other donors' samples. Each CDR3 is given with its conserved first and last residue. A D gene is named only where the DNA matches it firmly. Size is omitted from some rows. Given values are once, few, many or a class for expanded clones.

>-|TRBJ1-3|16|TRBV7-2|many
CASSLAEGAAGNTIYF
TGTGCCAGCAGCTTAGCGGAGGGCGCAGCGGGAAACACCATATATTTT
>-|TRBJ2-2|16|TRBV7-9|few
CASSLRSTGLAGELFF
TGTGCCAGCAGCTTAAGGAGTACAGGGCTCGCCGGGGAGCTGTTTTTT
>-|TRBJ1-5|15|TRBV6-1|-
CASSAWTDSNQPQHF
TGTGCCAGCAGTGCCTGGACGGATAGCAATCAGCCCCAGCATTTT
>-|TRBJ1-4|14|TRBV4-3|-
CASSQTTGEEKLFF
TGCGCCAGCAGCCAAACGACAGGAGAAGAAAAACTGTTTTTT
>TRBD1|TRBJ2-2|17|TRBV7-9|-
CASSLSRDRENTGELFF
TGTGCCAGCAGCTTGTCCCGGGACAGGGAGAACACCGGGGAGCTGTTTTTT
>TRBD1|TRBJ1-1|18|TRBV7-9|few
CASSTTTKTGEGGTEAFF
TGTGCCAGCAGCACTACCACAAAAACAGGGGAAGGGGGCACTGAAGCTTTCTTT
>TRBD1|TRBJ2-1|16|TRBV7-9|medium-sized
CASSSLQGPRLDEQFF
TGTGCCAGCAGCTCGTTACAGGGGCCTCGTCTCGATGAGCAGTTCTTC
>TRBD2|TRBJ2-1|15|TRBV27|-
CASRLPGLAGDEQFF
TGTGCCAGCAGACTTCCCGGCCTAGCGGGGGATGAGCAGTTCTTC
>-|TRBJ2-1|12|TRBV10-2|-
CAIAAINNEQFF
TGCGCCATTGCGGCTATAAACAATGAGCAGTTCTTC
>TRBD1|TRBJ1-1|12|TRBV19|-
CASSPGQSEAFF
TGTGCCAGTAGTCCGGGACAGTCTGAAGCTTTCTTT
>-|TRBJ1-1|13|TRBV7-8|few
CASPRPLGTEAFF
TGTGCCAGCCCGAGACCCCTAGGGACTGAAGCTTTCTTT
>-|TRBJ2-6|14|TRBV5-6|few
CASTQGAGANVLTF
TGTGCCAGCACCCAGGGTGCTGGGGCCAACGTCCTGACTTTC
>TRBD2|TRBJ2-1|15|TRBV19|-
CASSTTSGGANEQFF
TGTGCCAGTAGTACTACTAGCGGGGGGGCAAATGAGCAGTTCTTC
>TRBD1|TRBJ1-1|16|TRBV5-6|few
CASSLYPDREDTEAFF
TGTGCCAGCAGCTTATACCCGGACAGGGAGGACACTGAAGCTTTCTTT
>-|TRBJ2-1|13|TRBV27|few
CASSFGSGYEQFF
TGTGCCAGCAGTTTTGGATCAGGATATGAGCAGTTCTTC
>-|TRBJ2-5|16|TRBV3-1|-
CASSQDQKTDGETQYF
TGTGCCAGCAGCCAAGATCAGAAGACCGACGGGGAGACCCAGTACTTC